Listed here are 2 T cell receptor beta chains from one sample, sequenced in a study of shared clonotypes between healthy human individuals. The protocol was immunoSEQ multiplex PCR, while the TCRdb copy is restricted to in-frame clones and leaves out a portion. The table records millions of clones, approximately 94% of them present only once. CD45RO-negative CD8 cells positively selected for CCR7 made up the naive population, which excluded terminally differentiated effector memory CD45RA+ cells. The sample was naive CD8+ T cells sorted from blood. The receptors shown here come from a man aged 18 to 30 in good health.

CDR3 loop: CASSHRDRTYEQYF. The DNA for the CDR3 is TGCGCCAGCAGCCACCGGGACAGGACCTACGAGCAGTACTTC. V and J are TRBV4-1 and TRBJ2-7; TRBD1 aligns across 8 bases. J was trimmed by 2 bases and V by 3 bases; bases with no gene match: 3. This CDR3 is built from 14 residues. Germline-derived CDR1 and CDR2 are MGHRA and YSYEKL.

The chain carries TRBV7-9 and TRBJ1-6; 7 bases map to TRBD1. The CDR3 spans 14 residues. Germline-derived CDR1 and CDR2 are SEHNR and FQNEAQ (reference sequence). The V and J ends lost 5 bases and 7 bases, in that order; junction bases with no gene match: 5. CDR3 loop: CASSPGGGNSPLHF. The CDR3 DNA sequence: TGTGCCAGCAGCCCCGGAGGGGGCAATTCACCCCTCCACTTT.